This is a list of T cell receptor beta chains from one sample in a study of early T cells in non-severe SARS-CoV-2 infection. One entry per CDR3 protein, called by TCRdb with MiXCR from the 5' RACE reads. The table records 30,000 or so distinct CDR3 sequences, approximately 5% of them present only once. The sample consisted of whole blood. The receptors stem from an adult who was a healthcare worker with PCR-confirmed SARS-CoV-2 infection or an uninfected control (not recorded which). The CDR3 runs from the conserved cysteine through the conserved F or W. The order of the fields is V gene, J gene, CDR3 protein.

TRBV2,TRBJ2-3,CASSALRGGTDTQYF
TRBV3-1,TRBJ1-6,CASSASPENSPLHF
TRBV24-1,TRBJ2-5,CATGTGETQYF
TRBV6-5,TRBJ2-5,CASSTGETQYF
TRBV5-1,TRBJ2-5,CASSTAVGETQYF
TRBV6-6,TRBJ1-1,CASSYEGMNTEAFF
TRBV7-8,TRBJ2-7,CASSSPGQVIGAGYEQYF
TRBV11-2,TRBJ1-2,CASSLDPDTFYGYTF
TRBV2,TRBJ2-2,CATSSGVLHTGELFF
TRBV30,TRBJ2-5,CAWSVHTSGGQETQYF
TRBV7-3,TRBJ2-7,CASSLRTSGDNYEQYF
TRBV6-2/TRBV6-3,TRBJ2-4,CASSYVGRSGAKNIQYF
TRBV7-9,TRBJ2-3,CASSPGRDPTDTQYF
TRBV7-9,TRBJ2-3,CASANRGASTDTQYF
TRBV7-9,TRBJ1-1,CATQGNTEAFF
TRBV2,TRBJ2-1,CASSVDRETEQFF
TRBV6-2/TRBV6-3,TRBJ2-7,CASTPGQGLYEQYF
TRBV3-1,TRBJ2-1,CASSQRIGTSGGRQRDEQFF
TRBV29-1,TRBJ1-5,CSVAGSNSNQPQHF
TRBV7-9,TRBJ1-1,CASSLDSDEAFF
TRBV11-3,TRBJ2-7,CASSGGTSGPYEQYF
TRBV19,TRBJ1-1,CASLQRAQPNTEAFF
TRBV7-8,TRBJ2-4,CASSSGTNIQYF
TRBV6-6,TRBJ1-5,CASGSLTNQPQHF
TRBV4-1,TRBJ2-7,CASSLRTGGNYEQYF
TRBV12-3/TRBV12-4,TRBJ1-6,CASSPGGGGSPLHF
TRBV6-1,TRBJ2-5,CASSSVDRGETQYF
TRBV28,TRBJ2-1,CASSLDQVRKSSRNEQFF
TRBV25-1,TRBJ2-5,CASSEFGGEEETQYF
TRBV7-2,TRBJ2-1,CASSLGALTSGGLGKQFF
TRBV9,TRBJ2-5,CASSVGVAGSVDGETQYF
TRBV6-2/TRBV6-3,TRBJ2-2,CASQGETGELFF
TRBV18,TRBJ2-7,CASSSKPGPQFYEQYF